The text below deals with one T cell receptor beta chain. The antigen is undetermined. With random hexamers, reverse transcription was performed on roughly 0.45 to 1 ug of RNA. By means of immunoSEQ multiplex PCR, TCR beta CDR3 spanning 54 Vbeta and 13 Jbeta underwent amplification. One entry per CDR3 protein, called by TCRdb with MiXCR from the immunoSEQ multiplex PCR reads. This table has around 150,000 distinct CDR3 sequences, approximately 95% appearing once. The entry originates in a study of CD8 T cells in Susac syndrome. CDR3 length: 19 amino acids. CDR1 is SGHVS and CDR2 is FQNEAQ in the germline V gene. V lost 2 bases and J 4 bases, leaving 24 bases between the germline ends. Study-wide findings and caveats: The total CD8+ repertoires yielded sixteen Susac-specific public clones and the CD8+ TEMRA repertoires yielded five or six. Maximal CD8+ clonal expansion in Susac was observed within TEMRA cells and among active patients.

This receptor was identified in a human donor with Susac syndrome. Sequencing input: CD8+ T cells from PBMCs. The rearrangement links TRBV7-8 to TRBJ2-1; D ambiguous. CDR3 bases: TGTGCCAGCAGCTTACTTGGTTCGCAGGCTCGGGCGAGATACAATGAGCAGTTCTTC. This encodes CASSLLGSQARARYNEQFF. The full variable domain, rest sourced from reference TRBV7-8 and TRBJ2-1, is GAGVSQSPRYKVAKRGQDVALRCDPISGHVSLFWYQQALGQGPEFLTYFQNEAQLDKSGLPSDRFFAERPEGSVSTLKIQRTQQEDSAVYLCASSLLGSQARARYNEQFFGPGTRLTVL.